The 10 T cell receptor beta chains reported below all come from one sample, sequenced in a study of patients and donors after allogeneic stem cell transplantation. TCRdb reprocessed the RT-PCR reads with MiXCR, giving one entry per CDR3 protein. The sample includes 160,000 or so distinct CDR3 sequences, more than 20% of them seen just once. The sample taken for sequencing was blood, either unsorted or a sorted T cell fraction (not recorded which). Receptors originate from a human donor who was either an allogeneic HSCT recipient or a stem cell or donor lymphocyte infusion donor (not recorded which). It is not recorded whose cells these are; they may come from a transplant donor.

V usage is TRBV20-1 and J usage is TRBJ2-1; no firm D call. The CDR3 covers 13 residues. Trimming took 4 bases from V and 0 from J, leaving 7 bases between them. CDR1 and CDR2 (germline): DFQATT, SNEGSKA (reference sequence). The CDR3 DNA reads TGCAGTGCTACCTCGGGCTCCTACAATGAGCAGTTCTTC. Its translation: CSATSGSYNEQFF.

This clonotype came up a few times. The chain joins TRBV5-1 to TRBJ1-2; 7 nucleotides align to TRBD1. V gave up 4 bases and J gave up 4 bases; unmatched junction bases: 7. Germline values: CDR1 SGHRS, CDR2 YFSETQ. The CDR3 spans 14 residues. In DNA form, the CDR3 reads TGCGCCAGCAGCACCGTGACAGGGCCCTATGGCTACACCTTC. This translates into CASSTVTGPYGYTF.

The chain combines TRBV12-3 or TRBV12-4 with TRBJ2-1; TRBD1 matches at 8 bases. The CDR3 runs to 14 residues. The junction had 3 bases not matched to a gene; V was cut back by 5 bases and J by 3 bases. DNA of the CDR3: TGTGCCAGCAGTCGCGGGACAGGCTACAATGAGCAGTTCTTC. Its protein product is CASSRGTGYNEQFF.

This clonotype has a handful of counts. The CDR3 DNA reads as TGTGCCAGCAGCTTAACTCCAGGGGTGGCTTCACCCCTCCACTTT. This encodes CASSLTPGVASPLHF. The chain joins TRBV7-3 to TRBJ1-6, with a weak D call TRBD1 (6 bases). The CDR3 consists of 15 residues. V lost 0 bases, J lost 9 bases, and 12 bases lay in between. Germline V gene lookup returns CDR1 SGHTA and CDR2 FQGTGA.

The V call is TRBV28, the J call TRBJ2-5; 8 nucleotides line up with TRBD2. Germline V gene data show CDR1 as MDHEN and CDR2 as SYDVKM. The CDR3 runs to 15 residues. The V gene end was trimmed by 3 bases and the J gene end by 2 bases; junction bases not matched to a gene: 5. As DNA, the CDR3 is TGTGCCAGCAGTTTCGCGGGAGGTTTACAAGAGACCCAGTACTTC. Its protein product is CASSFAGGLQETQYF.

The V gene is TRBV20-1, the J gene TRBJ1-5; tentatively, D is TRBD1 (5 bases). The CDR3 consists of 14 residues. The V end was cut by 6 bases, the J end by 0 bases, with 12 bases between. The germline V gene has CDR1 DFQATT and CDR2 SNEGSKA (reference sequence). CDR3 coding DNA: TGCAGTGCGAAGCGGGGGAATAGCAATCAGCCCCAGCATTTT. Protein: CSAKRGNSNQPQHF.

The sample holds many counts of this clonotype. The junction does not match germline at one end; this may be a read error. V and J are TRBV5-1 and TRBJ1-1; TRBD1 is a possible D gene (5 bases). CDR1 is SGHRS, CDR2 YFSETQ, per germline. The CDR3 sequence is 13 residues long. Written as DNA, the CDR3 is TGTGCCAGCAGCTTAGGTGGGGCGACTGAAGCTTTCTTT. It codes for CASSLGGATEAFF.

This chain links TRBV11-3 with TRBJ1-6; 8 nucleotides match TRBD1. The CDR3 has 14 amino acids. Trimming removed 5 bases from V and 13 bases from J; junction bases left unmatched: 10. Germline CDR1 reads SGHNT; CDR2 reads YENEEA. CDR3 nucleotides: TGTGCCAGCAGCCTTCGGCAGGGGGCTTTCCCCCTCCACTTT. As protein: CASSLRQGAFPLHF.

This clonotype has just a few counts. CDR3 nucleotides: TGTGCCAGCAGCTTAGATAGGGGGTTGGCTTTCTTT. It encodes CASSLDRGLAFF. The chain couples TRBV11-2 to TRBJ1-1, with TRBD1 as a possible D gene (6 bases). CDR1 and CDR2 from the germline V gene are SGHAT and FQNNGV. V lost 0 bases to trimming and J lost 11 bases, with 10 bases between them. The CDR3 contains 12 residues. The variable domain in full, completed from reference TRBV11-2 and TRBJ1-1, reads EAGVAQSPRYKIIEKRQSVAFWCNPISGHATLYWYQQILGQGPKLLIQFQNNGVVDDSQLPKDRFSAERLKGVDSTLKIQPAKLEDSAVYLCASSLDRGLAFFGQGTRLTVV.

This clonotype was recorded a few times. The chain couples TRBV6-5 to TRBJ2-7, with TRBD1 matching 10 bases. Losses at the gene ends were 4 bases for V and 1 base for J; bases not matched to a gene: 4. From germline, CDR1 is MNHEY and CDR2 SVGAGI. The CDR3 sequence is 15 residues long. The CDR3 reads CASSSPGQGSYEQYF. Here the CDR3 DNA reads TGTGCCAGCAGTTCCCCGGGACAGGGGTCCTACGAGCAGTACTTC.